This T cell receptor beta chain stems from a study of blood T cell repertoires in COVID-19. Overall study: T cells, B-cell-depleted T cells, or PBMCs provided the cDNA or gDNA that served as material.

V shed 3 bases and J shed 3 bases, with 12 bases lying between them. The germline V gene has CDR1 MGHRA and CDR2 YSYEKL. The CDR3 extends over 14 amino acids. The authors' processing: The assay estimated nucleated cells by amplifying reference gene primers. Some clones are missing from TCRdb's copy, which holds only in-frame ones; the method was immunoSEQ multiplex PCR. V, J and clone size reflect that table, while D and trimming were determined from the DNA. The data contain about 260,000 clones, around 88% of them seen just once; the ten biggest clones take up about 2.1%. The specimen was peripheral blood. The receptor comes from a man under 40 with active or convalescent COVID-19. This chain uses TRBV4-1 with TRBJ2-7; D gene unclear. As DNA, the CDR3 is TGCGCCAGCAGCCAGGCCCCTCAGGACTACGAGCAGTACTTC. Its translation is CASSQAPQDYEQYF.